This T cell receptor beta chain was sequenced in a study of blood T cell repertoires in COVID-19. Here immunoSEQ multiplex PCR was the method, and the copy in TCRdb shows in-frame clones only, minus some. The sample carries a few hundred thousand clones, around 86% recorded once. The CDR3 covers 13 residues. The V end lost 3 bases, the J end lost 7 bases, and 10 bases lay between the germline ends. This sequence originates from a human donor in a cohort sampled during active COVID-19. Sample: peripheral blood. The chain uses TRBV12-3 or TRBV12-4 and TRBJ1-5; TRBD1 is a possible D gene (5 bases). CDR3 DNA: TGTGCCAGCAGTTTGGGGCAGGGACAGCCCCAGCATTTT. It translates to CASSLGQGQPQHF.